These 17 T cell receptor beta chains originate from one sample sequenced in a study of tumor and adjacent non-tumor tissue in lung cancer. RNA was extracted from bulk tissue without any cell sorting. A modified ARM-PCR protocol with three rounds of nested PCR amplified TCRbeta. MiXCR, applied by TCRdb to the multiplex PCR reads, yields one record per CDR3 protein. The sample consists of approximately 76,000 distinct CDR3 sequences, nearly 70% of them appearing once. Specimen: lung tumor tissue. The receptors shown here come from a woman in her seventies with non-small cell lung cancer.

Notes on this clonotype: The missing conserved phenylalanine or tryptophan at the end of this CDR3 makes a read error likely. CDR3 bases: TGTCCCAGCAGTGAAACGGAGGATAACTATGGCTACACCCTC. Amino acid sequence: CPSSETEDNYGYTL. The rearrangement joins TRBV6-1 to TRBJ1-2; D not resolved. The CDR3 is made up of 14 amino acids. Germline V gives CDR1 MNHNS, CDR2 SASEGT.

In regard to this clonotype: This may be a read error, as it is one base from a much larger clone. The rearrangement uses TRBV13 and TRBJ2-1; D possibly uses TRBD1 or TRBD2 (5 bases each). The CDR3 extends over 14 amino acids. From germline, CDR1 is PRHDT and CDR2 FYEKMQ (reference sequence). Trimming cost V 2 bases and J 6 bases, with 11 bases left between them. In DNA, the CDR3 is TGTGCCAGCAGCTTACTAGTGGGACCCAATGAGCAGTTCTTC. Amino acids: CASSLLVGPNEQFF.

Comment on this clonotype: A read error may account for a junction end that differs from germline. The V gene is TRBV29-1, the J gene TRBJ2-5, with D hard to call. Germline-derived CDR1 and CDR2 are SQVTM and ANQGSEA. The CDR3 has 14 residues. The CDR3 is CSVVVTRLQGTQYF. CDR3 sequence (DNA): TGCAGCGTTGTGGTGACACGACTTCAAGGGACCCAGTACTTC.

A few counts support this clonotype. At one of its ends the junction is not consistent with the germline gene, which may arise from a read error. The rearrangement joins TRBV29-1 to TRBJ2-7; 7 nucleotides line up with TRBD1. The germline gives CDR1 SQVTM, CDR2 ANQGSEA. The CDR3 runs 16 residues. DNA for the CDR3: TGCAGCGTTGGAGTTCTCCCACAGGGGAGCTCCTACGACCAGTACTTC. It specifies CSVGVLPQGSSYDQYF.

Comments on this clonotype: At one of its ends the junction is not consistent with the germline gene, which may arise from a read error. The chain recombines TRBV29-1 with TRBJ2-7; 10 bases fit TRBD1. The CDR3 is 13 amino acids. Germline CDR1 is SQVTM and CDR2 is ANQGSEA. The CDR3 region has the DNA TGCAGCGCAGCTGACAGGGGGCGGTACGGGCAGTACTTC. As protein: CSAADRGRYGQYF.

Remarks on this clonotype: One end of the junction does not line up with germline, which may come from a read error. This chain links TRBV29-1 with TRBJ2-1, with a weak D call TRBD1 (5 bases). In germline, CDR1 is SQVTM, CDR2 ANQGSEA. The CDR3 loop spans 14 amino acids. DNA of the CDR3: TGCACCGTTGAAGTTAGCAGGGCCTACAATAAGCGGTTCTTC. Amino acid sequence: CTVEVSRAYNKRFF.

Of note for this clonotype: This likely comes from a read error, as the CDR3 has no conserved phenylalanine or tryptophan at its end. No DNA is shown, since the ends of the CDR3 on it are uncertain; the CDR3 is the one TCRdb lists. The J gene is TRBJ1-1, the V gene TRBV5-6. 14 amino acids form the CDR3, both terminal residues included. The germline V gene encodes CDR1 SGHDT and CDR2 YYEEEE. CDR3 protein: CAGRPGRWITEASS.

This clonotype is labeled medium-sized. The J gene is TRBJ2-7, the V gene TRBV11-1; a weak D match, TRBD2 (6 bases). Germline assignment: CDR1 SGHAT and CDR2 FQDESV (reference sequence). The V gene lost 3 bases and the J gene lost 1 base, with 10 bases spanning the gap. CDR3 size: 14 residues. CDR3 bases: TGTGCCAGCAGCTTGACTAGTTGGTCCTACGAGCAGTACTTC. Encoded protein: CASSLTSWSYEQYF. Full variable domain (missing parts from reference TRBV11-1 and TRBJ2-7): EAEVAQSPRYKITEKSQAVAFWCDPISGHATLYWYRQILGQGPELLVQFQDESVVDDSQLPKDRFSAERLKGVDSTLKIQPAELGDSAMYLCASSLTSWSYEQYFGPGTRLTVT.

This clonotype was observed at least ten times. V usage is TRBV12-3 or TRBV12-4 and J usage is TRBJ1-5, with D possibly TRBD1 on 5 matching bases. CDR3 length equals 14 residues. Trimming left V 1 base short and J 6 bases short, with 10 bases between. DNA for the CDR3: TGTGCCAGCAGTTTAGGGGGACGGGGTCAGCCCCAGCATTTT. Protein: CASSLGGRGQPQHF.

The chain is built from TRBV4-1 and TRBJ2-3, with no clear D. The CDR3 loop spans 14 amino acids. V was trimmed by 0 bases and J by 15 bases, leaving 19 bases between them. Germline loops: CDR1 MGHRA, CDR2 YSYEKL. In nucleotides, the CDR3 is TGCGCCAGCAGCCAAGATACGGTGTCAGATAAGCAATATTTT. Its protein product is CASSQDTVSDKQYF.

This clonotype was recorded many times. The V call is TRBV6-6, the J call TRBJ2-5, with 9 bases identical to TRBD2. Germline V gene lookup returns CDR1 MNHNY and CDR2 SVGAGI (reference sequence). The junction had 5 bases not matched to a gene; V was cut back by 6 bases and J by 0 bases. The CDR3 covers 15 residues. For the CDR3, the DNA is TGTGCCAGCAGCCGACTAGCGGATAACCAAGAGACCCAGTACTTC. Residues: CASSRLADNQETQYF.

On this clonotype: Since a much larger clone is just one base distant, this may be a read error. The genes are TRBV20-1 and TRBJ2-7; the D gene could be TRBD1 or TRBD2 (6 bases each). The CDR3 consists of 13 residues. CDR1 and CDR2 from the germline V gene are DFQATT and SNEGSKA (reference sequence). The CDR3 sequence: CSTHGGGLGEQCF. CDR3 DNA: TGCAGTACACACGGTGGGGGGCTGGGGGAGCAGTGCTTC.

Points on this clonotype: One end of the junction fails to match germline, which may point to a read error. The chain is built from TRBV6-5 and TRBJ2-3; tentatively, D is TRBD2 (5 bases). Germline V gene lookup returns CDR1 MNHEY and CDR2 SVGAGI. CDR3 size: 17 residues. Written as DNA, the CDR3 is TGTACCAGCAGTTACTCACCCCCTAGCCGGGGCACAGATACGCAGTATTTT. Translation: CTSSYSPPSRGTDTQYF.

In DNA, the CDR3 is TGTGCCAGCAGCCCCCTGACATGGAATCAAGAGACCCAGTACTTC. This encodes CASSPLTWNQETQYF. The V gene is TRBV6-5, the J gene TRBJ2-5; D uncertain. In germline, CDR1 is MNHEY, CDR2 SVGAGI. The germline V and J ends were trimmed by 6 bases and 2 bases, with 16 bases remaining between them. CDR3 size: 15 residues.

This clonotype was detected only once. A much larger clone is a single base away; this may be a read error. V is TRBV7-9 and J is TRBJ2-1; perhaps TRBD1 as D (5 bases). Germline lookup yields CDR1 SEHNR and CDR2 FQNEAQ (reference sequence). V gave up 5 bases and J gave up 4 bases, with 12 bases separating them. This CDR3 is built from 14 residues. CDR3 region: CASSRGSRYNEQFF. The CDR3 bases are TGTGCCAGCAGCAGGGGATCGCGGTACAATGAGCAGTTCTTC.

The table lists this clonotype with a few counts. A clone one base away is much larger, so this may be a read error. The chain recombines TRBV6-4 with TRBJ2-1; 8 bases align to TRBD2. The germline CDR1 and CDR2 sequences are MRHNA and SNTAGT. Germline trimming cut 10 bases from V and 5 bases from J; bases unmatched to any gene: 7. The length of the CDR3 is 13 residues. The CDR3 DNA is TGTGCCAACGGTGATAGCGGGAACAATGAGCAGTTCTTC. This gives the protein CANGDSGNNEQFF.

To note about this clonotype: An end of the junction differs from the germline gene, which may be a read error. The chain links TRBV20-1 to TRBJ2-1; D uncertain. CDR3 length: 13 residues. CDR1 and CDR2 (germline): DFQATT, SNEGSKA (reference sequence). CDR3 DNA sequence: TGTAGTGCCCTACTCCTTGCGCTTGATGAGCAGTTCTTC. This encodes CSALLLALDEQFF.